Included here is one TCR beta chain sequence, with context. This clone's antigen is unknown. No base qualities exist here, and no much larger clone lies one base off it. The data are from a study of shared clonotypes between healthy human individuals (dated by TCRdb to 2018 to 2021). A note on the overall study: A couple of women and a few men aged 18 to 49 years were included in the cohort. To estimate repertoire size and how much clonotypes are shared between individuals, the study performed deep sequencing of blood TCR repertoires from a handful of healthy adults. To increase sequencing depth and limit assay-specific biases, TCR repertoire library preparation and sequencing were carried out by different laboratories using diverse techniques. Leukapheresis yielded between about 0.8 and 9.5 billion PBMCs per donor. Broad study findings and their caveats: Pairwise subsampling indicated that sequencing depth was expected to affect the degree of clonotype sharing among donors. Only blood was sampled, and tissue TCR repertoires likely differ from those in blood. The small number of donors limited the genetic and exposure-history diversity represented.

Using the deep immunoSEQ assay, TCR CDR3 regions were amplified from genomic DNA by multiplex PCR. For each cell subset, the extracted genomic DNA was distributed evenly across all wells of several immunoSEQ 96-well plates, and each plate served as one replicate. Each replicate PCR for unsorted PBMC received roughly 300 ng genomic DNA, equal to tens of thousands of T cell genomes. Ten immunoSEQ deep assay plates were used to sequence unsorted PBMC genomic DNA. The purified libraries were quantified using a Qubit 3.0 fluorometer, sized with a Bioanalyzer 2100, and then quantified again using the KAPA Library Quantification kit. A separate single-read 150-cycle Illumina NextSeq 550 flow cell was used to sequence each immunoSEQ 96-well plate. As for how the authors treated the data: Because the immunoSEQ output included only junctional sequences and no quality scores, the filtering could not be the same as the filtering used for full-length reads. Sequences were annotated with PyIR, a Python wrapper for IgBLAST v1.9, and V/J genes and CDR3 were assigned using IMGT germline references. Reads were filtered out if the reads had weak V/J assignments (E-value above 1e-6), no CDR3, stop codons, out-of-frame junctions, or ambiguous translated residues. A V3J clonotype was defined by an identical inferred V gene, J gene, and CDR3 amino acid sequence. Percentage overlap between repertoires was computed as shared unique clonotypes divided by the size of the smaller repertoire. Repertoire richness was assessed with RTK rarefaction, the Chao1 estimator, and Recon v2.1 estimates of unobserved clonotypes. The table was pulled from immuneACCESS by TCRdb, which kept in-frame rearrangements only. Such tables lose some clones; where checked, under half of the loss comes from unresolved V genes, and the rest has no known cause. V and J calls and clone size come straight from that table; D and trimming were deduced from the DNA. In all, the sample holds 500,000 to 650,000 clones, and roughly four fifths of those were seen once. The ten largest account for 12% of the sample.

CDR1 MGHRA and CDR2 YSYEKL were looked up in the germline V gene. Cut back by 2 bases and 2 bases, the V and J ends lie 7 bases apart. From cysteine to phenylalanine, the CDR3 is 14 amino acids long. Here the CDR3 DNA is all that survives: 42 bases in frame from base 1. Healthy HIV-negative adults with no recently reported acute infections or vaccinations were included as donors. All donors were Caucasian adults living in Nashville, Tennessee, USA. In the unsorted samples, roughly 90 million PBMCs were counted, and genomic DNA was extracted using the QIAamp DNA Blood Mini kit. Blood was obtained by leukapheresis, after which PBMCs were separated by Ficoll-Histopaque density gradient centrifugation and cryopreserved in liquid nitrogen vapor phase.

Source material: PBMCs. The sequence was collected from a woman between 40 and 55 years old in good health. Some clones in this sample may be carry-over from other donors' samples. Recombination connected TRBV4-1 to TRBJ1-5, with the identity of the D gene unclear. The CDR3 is CASSQISGNQPQHF. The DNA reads TGCGCCAGCAGCCAAATATCGGGCAATCAGCCCCAGCATTTT.